This TCR beta chain is from a study of Graves' ophthalmopathy and Graves' hyperthyroidism. Amplification of TCR beta CDR3 regions used RNA transcripts. HTBI-primed RT-PCR formed the first round, and a multiplex PCR formed the second. TCRdb used MiXCR to reprocess the multiplex PCR reads, holding one entry per CDR3 protein. In the table there are about 620,000 distinct CDR3 sequences, around a fifth of which are singletons. Ten or more counts support this clonotype. Source material: peripheral blood. The source of this sequence is a woman in her late teens or twenties with stable Graves' hyperthyroidism. Some clones in this sample may be carry-over from other donors' samples.

As DNA, the CDR3 is TGTGCCAGCTGCGGGACAGAAAACACTGAAGCTTTCTTT. Translation gives CASCGTENTEAFF. This chain connects TRBV28 to TRBJ1-1; 7 positions match TRBD1. The trim removed 8 bases at V and 2 bases at J, leaving 5 bases unmatched. The CDR3 totals 13 residues. The germline V gene encodes CDR1 MDHEN and CDR2 SYDVKM.